The clone carrying this TCR beta chain was recorded many times. The antigen is unknown. This entry comes from a study of T cells in Graves' hyperthyroidism and ophthalmopathy. Study findings and constraints: Most thyroid clonotypes expanded above 0.001 were also detected in blood.

Ophthalmopathy patients showed a Clinical Activity Score of at least 3, NOSPECS grade of at least 4 and duration under 3 months. Exclusion of patients followed from uncontrolled infection, other autoimmune disease, pregnancy or lactation. TCR beta CDR3 sequences were amplified from RNA transcripts. HTBI primers were employed in a first-round RT-PCR of the TCR CDR3. MiXCR was run by TCRdb on the multiplex PCR reads, yielding one entry per CDR3 protein. This table has approximately 520,000 distinct CDR3 sequences, roughly a quarter appearing once. This TCR derives from a woman aged 25 to 39 with Graves' ophthalmopathy. Material for sequencing was blood.

The CDR3 reads CSIRQGLGNTIYF. CDR3 DNA sequence: TGCAGTATAAGACAGGGGCTCGGAAACACCATATATTTT. This chain links TRBV20-1 with TRBJ1-3; TRBD1 matches 8 bases. V shed 8 bases and J 4 bases; nucleotides not matched to a gene: 7. The CDR3 extends over 13 amino acids. Germline CDR1 is DFQATT and CDR2 is SNEGSKA (reference sequence).